These 25 T cell receptor beta chains were sequenced from one sample in a study of cytomegalovirus exposure and HLA in healthy donors. The study ran its PCR with 60 Vbeta and 13 Jbeta primers. The data were produced by immunoSEQ multiplex PCR, yet TCRdb's version contains in-frame clones alone and is incomplete. The repertoire holds around 160,000 clones, with around 78% as singletons. Material: PBMCs. These receptors were collected from a woman aged 40 to 50 in good health and CMV-seronegative.

The chain carries TRBV27 and TRBJ2-1; D is perhaps TRBD2 (5 bases). Germline V CDR1 and CDR2: MNHEY, SMNVEV (reference sequence). There are 16 residues in the CDR3. V was cut by 10 bases and J by 2 bases, with 21 bases left in between. CDR3 sequence reads: CATYPNRGKTYNEQFF. The CDR3 DNA follows: TGTGCCACTTATCCAAACAGAGGGAAAACCTACAATGAGCAGTTCTTC.

J is TRBJ2-7 and V is TRBV30; TRBD2 matches at 10 bases. This CDR3 is 14 amino acids long. Germline V gives CDR1 GTSNPN, CDR2 SVGIG (reference sequence). V lost 6 bases, J lost 2 bases, and 7 bases stayed unmatched. CDR3 nucleotide sequence: TGTGCCTGCGACCGGACTAGCGGCACCTACGAGCAGTACTTC. It yields the protein CACDRTSGTYEQYF.

This chain links TRBV7-9 with TRBJ2-1; a possible D gene is TRBD2 (5 bases). V was cut by 1 base and J by 5 bases, with 6 bases left in between. The germline V gene has CDR1 SEHNR and CDR2 FQNEAQ (reference sequence). This CDR3 is built from 13 residues. CDR3 nucleotides: TGTGCCAGCAGCTTAGGGGAGAACAATGAGCAGTTCTTC. Amino acid sequence: CASSLGENNEQFF.

This clone occurred once. The chain employs TRBV6-6 and TRBJ2-1; the match to TRBD2 covers 8 bases. Germline V gives CDR1 MNHNY, CDR2 SVGAGI (reference sequence). There are 15 residues in the CDR3. V shed 0 bases and J 8 bases; nucleotides not matched to a gene: 6. The CDR3 sequence: CASSYSSGKGDEQFF. CDR3 DNA: TGTGCCAGCAGTTACTCTAGCGGGAAAGGCGATGAGCAGTTCTTC.

The rearrangement links TRBV29-1 to TRBJ2-1, with D tentatively TRBD1 (5 bases). V was trimmed by 0 bases and J by 13 bases, leaving 19 bases between them. Germline V CDR1 and CDR2: SQVTM, ANQGSEA. The CDR3 is 14 amino acids. The CDR3 sequence is CSVEDLDGRGSQFF. CDR3 nucleotides: TGCAGCGTTGAAGATCTTGATGGAAGGGGCTCACAGTTCTTC.

The V and J genes are TRBV6-1 and TRBJ1-4; TRBD1 might be the D (6 bases). Germline CDR1 reads MNHNS; CDR2 reads SASEGT. The CDR3 contains 15 residues. The V end lost 6 bases, the J end lost 8 bases, and 19 bases lay between the germline ends. The CDR3 sequence: CASSETGQAWEKLFF. CDR3 coding DNA: TGTGCCAGCAGCGAGACAGGACAAGCATGGGAAAAACTGTTTTTT.

This clone occurred once. The chain is built from TRBV7-6 and TRBJ2-3; weak D call: TRBD1 (6 bases). CDR1 is SGHVS and CDR2 is FNYEAQ in the germline V gene. The CDR3 loop spans 17 amino acids. V gave up 4 bases and J gave up 2 bases, with 19 bases separating them. The CDR3 DNA sequence: TGTGCCAGCAGCTCCCTCGGTCTGGGGGCATCCACAGATACGCAGTATTTT. Translated, it gives CASSSLGLGASTDTQYF.

The V and J genes are TRBV19 and TRBJ2-7; TRBD1 is a possible D gene (6 bases). V lost 0 bases to trimming and J lost 2 bases, with 17 bases between them. The germline CDR1 and CDR2 sequences are LNHDA and SQIVND (reference sequence). The CDR3 contains 17 residues. The CDR3 DNA reads as TGTGCCAGTAGTATAGACGGCTTTGACAGGCTCCCCTACGAGCAGTACTTC. This codes for CASSIDGFDRLPYEQYF.

The chain couples TRBV2 to TRBJ2-7, with D maybe TRBD2 (5 bases). There are 14 residues in the CDR3. The V gene lost 1 base and the J gene lost 2 bases, with 9 bases spanning the gap. Germline V lookup: CDR1 SNHLY, CDR2 FYNNEI. CDR3 in amino acids: CASSEESGPYEQYF. The CDR3 coding sequence is TGTGCCAGCAGTGAAGAGAGCGGACCCTACGAGCAGTACTTC.

The chain uses TRBV7-9 and TRBJ1-1; D is unresolved. This CDR3 spans 14 amino acids. Germline V gene sequence: CDR1 SEHNR, CDR2 FQNEAQ (reference sequence). V shed 1 base and J shed 1 base, with 7 bases lying between them. The CDR3 DNA sequence: TGTGCCAGCAGCTTAGATTTAGCGAACACTGAAGCTTTCTTT. It translates to CASSLDLANTEAFF.

The chain carries TRBV2 and TRBJ1-2, with D uncertain. The germline CDR1 and CDR2 sequences are SNHLY and FYNNEI. This CDR3 contains 11 residues. Trimming shortened V by 7 bases and J by 4 bases, and 7 bases separated the two germline ends. CDR3 protein: CASMEAYGYTF. CDR3 DNA: TGTGCCAGCATGGAGGCCTATGGCTACACCTTC.

V and J are TRBV7-3 and TRBJ2-3; D may be TRBD2 (6 bases). The CDR3 contains 14 residues. The germline V gene encodes CDR1 SGHTA and CDR2 FQGTGA. The V and J ends lost 1 base and 14 bases respectively, with 19 bases between them. The CDR3 is CASSLNPGSGLVYF. As DNA, the CDR3 is TGTGCCAGCAGCTTAAACCCCGGGAGTGGGTTGGTGTATTTT. Supplemented by reference TRBV7-3 and TRBJ2-3, the full variable domain reads GAGVSQTPSNKVTEKGKYVELRCDPISGHTALYWYRQSLGQGPEFLIYFQGTGAADDSGLPNDRFFAVRPEGSVSTLKIQRTERGDSAVYLCASSLNPGSGLVYFGPGTRLTVL.

This sequence joins TRBV6-1 and TRBJ1-2; D is ambiguous. Trimming cost V 5 bases and J 4 bases, with 14 bases left between them. The CDR3 sequence is 14 residues long. Germline CDR1 is MNHNS and CDR2 is SASEGT. DNA of the CDR3: TGTGCCAGCAGTACGCGAGACGCGGGCTATGGCTACACCTTC. Amino acids: CASSTRDAGYGYTF.

V usage is TRBV5-8 and J usage is TRBJ2-5; TRBD1 matches at 11 bases. Germline-derived CDR1 and CDR2 are SGHTS and YDEGEE. The CDR3 runs to 15 residues. V was pared by 0 bases and J by 2 bases, with 0 bases of the junction left unmatched. This CDR3 is CASSLGDRGQETQYF. CDR3 in DNA: TGTGCCAGCAGCTTGGGGGACAGGGGGCAAGAGACCCAGTACTTC.

The chain joins TRBV28 to TRBJ2-7; D might be TRBD1 (5 bases). CDR3 length equals 12 residues. With 5 bases removed from V and 3 bases from J, the gap between germline ends came to 8 bases. The germline V gene has CDR1 MDHEN and CDR2 SYDVKM. CDR3: CASSGAGYEQYF. CDR3 nucleotide sequence: TGTGCCAGCAGTGGGGCCGGCTACGAGCAGTACTTC.

This clone was counted a few times. The chain carries TRBV5-1 and TRBJ1-1; 7 positions agree with TRBD1. V was pared by 4 bases and J by 1 base, with 4 bases of the junction left unmatched. CDR1 SGHRS and CDR2 YFSETQ come from the germline V gene. The length of the CDR3 is 14 residues. The CDR3 DNA follows: TGCGCCAGCAGCGGAGGACAGGAGAACACTGAAGCTTTCTTT. Encoded protein: CASSGGQENTEAFF.

V and J are TRBV19 and TRBJ1-1; perhaps TRBD1 as D (6 bases). The germline V and J ends were trimmed by 5 bases and 3 bases, with 13 bases remaining between them. Per the germline V gene, CDR1 is LNHDA and CDR2 is SQIVND (reference sequence). CDR3 length: 14 residues. The CDR3 loop is CASSPTGTHTEAFF. The CDR3 DNA reads TGTGCCAGTAGTCCCACCGGGACACACACTGAAGCTTTCTTT.

The chain uses TRBV19 and TRBJ2-5; the D gene is possibly TRBD1 (6 bases). The CDR3 totals 14 residues. Between the trimmed V and J ends, which lost 2 bases and 2 bases, there was a span of 9 bases. Germline V gene data show CDR1 as LNHDA and CDR2 as SQIVND (reference sequence). CDR3 coding DNA: TGTGCCAGTAGTATACTAGGGGGACAAGAGACCCAGTACTTC. Amino acids: CASSILGGQETQYF.

The chain combines TRBV7-3 with TRBJ1-1, with unresolved D. Germline V gene data show CDR1 as SGHTA and CDR2 as FQGTGA. Trimming removed 4 bases at V and 1 base at J, with 7 bases between. The CDR3 is 13 amino acids. The CDR3 DNA reads TGTGCCAGCAGCTCACAGCCGAACACTGAAGCTTTCTTT. Translated: CASSSQPNTEAFF.

The chain has TRBV7-9 and TRBJ2-5, with 7 bases lining up with TRBD2. CDR3 length: 16 residues. With V trimmed by 4 bases and J by 3 bases, 11 bases remained unmatched. Germline assignment: CDR1 SEHNR and CDR2 FQNEAQ (reference sequence). CDR3 sequence reads: CASSYYGLADKETQYF. CDR3 coding DNA: TGTGCCAGCAGCTATTATGGGCTAGCGGATAAAGAGACCCAGTACTTC.

The chain links TRBV7-9 to TRBJ1-3, with TRBD1 matching over 8 bases. The ends lost 5 bases at V and 0 bases at J; junction bases unmatched: 6. The length of the CDR3 is 16 residues. CDR1 SEHNR and CDR2 FQNEAQ come from the germline V gene (reference sequence). CDR3 bases: TGTGCCAGCAGCGCAACAGGGGGAGGCTCTGGAAACACCATATATTTT. Translation gives CASSATGGGSGNTIYF.

This chain uses TRBV11-1 with TRBJ1-5; 10 nucleotides agree with TRBD1. With 5 bases clipped from V and 6 bases from J, the junction kept 4 bases outside the gene matches. Germline V CDR1 and CDR2: SGHAT, FQDESV (reference sequence). The CDR3 consists of 14 residues. CDR3: CASSETGGGQPQHF. CDR3 in DNA: TGTGCCAGCAGCGAGACAGGGGGCGGTCAGCCCCAGCATTTT.

The chain combines TRBV29-1 with TRBJ2-7; TRBD2 matches at 10 bases. Trimming took 5 bases from V and 2 from J; bases not matched to a gene: 12. Germline CDR1 is SQVTM and CDR2 is ANQGSEA. The CDR3 totals 16 residues. CDR3 nucleotides: TGCAGCGTTCGCGGGGTAGCGGGAGGTTCAACCTACGAGCAGTACTTC. It specifies CSVRGVAGGSTYEQYF.

The V call is TRBV7-9, the J call TRBJ1-4; 8 nucleotides align to TRBD1. Germline CDR1 and CDR2: SEHNR and FQNEAQ (reference sequence). This CDR3 contains 15 residues. V shed 5 bases and J 3 bases; nucleotides not matched to a gene: 5. The CDR3 nucleotides read TGTGCCAGCAGCCCAGGACAGGGATCTAATGAAAAACTGTTTTTT. This gives the protein CASSPGQGSNEKLFF.

The chain couples TRBV6-5 to TRBJ2-5, with D maybe TRBD2 (5 bases). From germline, CDR1 is MNHEY and CDR2 SVGAGI. The CDR3 runs 14 residues. V was trimmed by 4 bases and J by 7 bases, leaving 16 bases between them. CDR3 sequence reads: CASSLQDSFGTQYF. The CDR3 DNA sequence: TGTGCCAGCAGTTTGCAGGACTCCTTTGGGACCCAGTACTTC.